This entry describes one T cell receptor (beta chain). These data come from a study of cytomegalovirus exposure and HLA in healthy donors. In the PCR, 60 Vbeta and 13 Jbeta primers were used. TCRdb's copy holds only in-frame clones and misses some; the assay was immunoSEQ multiplex PCR. The sample lists just over 65,000 clones, approximately 80% occurring once. Germline values: CDR1 SGHDT, CDR2 YYEEEE. The CDR3 consists of 15 residues. V lost 4 bases, J lost 0 bases, and 13 bases lay in between. V usage is TRBV5-6 and J usage is TRBJ1-2, with TRBD1 as a possible D gene (5 bases). Sequencing was carried out using PBMCs. The TCR originated in a human donor in good health. The CDR3 bases are TGTGCCAGCAGCCCGCGACAGAGACCTAACTATGGCTACACCTTC. Its translation is CASSPRQRPNYGYTF.